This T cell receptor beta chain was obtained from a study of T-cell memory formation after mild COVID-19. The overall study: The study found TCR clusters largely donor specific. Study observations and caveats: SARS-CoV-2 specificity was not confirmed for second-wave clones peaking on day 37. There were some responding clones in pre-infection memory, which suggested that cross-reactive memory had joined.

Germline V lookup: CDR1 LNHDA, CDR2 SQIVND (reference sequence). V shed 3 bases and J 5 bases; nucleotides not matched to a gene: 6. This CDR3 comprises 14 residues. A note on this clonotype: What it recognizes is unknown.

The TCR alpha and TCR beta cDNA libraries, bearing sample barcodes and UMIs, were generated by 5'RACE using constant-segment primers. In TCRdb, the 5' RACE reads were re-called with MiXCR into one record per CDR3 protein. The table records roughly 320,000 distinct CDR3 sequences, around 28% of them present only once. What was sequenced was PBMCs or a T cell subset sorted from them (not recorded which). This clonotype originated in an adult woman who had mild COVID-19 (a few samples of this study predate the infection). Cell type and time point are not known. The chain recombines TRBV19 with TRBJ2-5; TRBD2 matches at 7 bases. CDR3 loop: CASSIGGSFETQYF. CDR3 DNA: TGTGCCAGTAGTATCGGCGGGAGCTTCGAGACCCAGTACTTC.